The clone carrying this T cell receptor (beta chain) was counted a few times. Antigen specificity is unknown. MiXCR, run by TCRdb on the 5' RACE reads, gives a single entry per CDR3 protein. The repertoire holds around 330,000 distinct CDR3 sequences, with around 3.6% as singletons. The V end was cut by 1 base, the J end by 0 bases, with 7 bases between. The germline gives CDR1 SGHKS, CDR2 YYEKEE (reference sequence). The CDR3 totals 14 residues. The data are from a study of T cells after yellow fever vaccination. General study results and limits: Peak timing came faster in the weaker secondary response, day 5 versus 15.

The sample consisted of PBMCs, taken on the day of the yellow fever booster vaccination. The chain combines TRBV5-5 with TRBJ1-1, with a weak D call TRBD1 (5 bases). The sequence derives from a man aged 18 to 35 who received the YFV17D yellow fever vaccine. CDR3 sequence (DNA): TGTGCCAGCAGCTTGCGGGGGGTGAACACTGAAGCTTTCTTT. Translating it yields CASSLRGVNTEAFF.